This T cell receptor beta chain was sequenced during a study of cytomegalovirus exposure and HLA in healthy donors. The CDR3 length is 15 residues. V lost 3 bases and J lost 3; bases outside the gene matches: 5. Germline CDR1 reads SGHTA; CDR2 reads FQGNSA. Though nominally healthy at sampling, donors likely had unrecorded immune exposures. The PCR made use of 60 Vbeta and 13 Jbeta primers. Libraries were prepared by immunoSEQ multiplex PCR; TCRdb keeps only in-frame clonotypes and omits some of them. This sample has 95,000 to 150,000 clones, with about three quarters found just once. This clone was detected a few times.

V and J are TRBV7-2 and TRBJ2-7, with 10 positions matching TRBD2. This TCR was sampled from a man in his thirties or forties in good health and CMV-seronegative. Specimen: PBMCs. The CDR3: CASSFVAGGLYEQYF. Here the CDR3 DNA reads TGTGCCAGCAGCTTCGTAGCGGGGGGCCTCTACGAGCAGTACTTC.